Reported below is one T cell receptor beta chain. Its specificity is not known. The data derive from a study of T cell responses to AZD1222 COVID-19 vaccine. Profiling relied on immunoSEQ multiplex PCR, and the TCRdb table lists in-frame clones only, not all of them. The top ten clones hold more than 2% of a sample with approximately 70,000 clones, about nine tenths of them seen once. Study-level findings and limits: AZD1222 recipients seropositive at baseline numbered only five or six. Repertoire sampling happened only post peak T cell response. The breadth and depth of Spike-specific TCRs increased once two AZD1222 doses had been given.

Germline V gene data show CDR1 as SQVTM and CDR2 as ANQGSEA. This CDR3 contains 14 residues. J lost 6 bases, V lost 7 bases, and 12 bases had no gene match. The rearrangement joins TRBV29-1 to TRBJ1-2; 9 nucleotides match TRBD1. This TCR came from an adult in good health. Here the sequenced sample was peripheral blood, taken on day 0 of AZD1222 vaccination. This CDR3 is CSGRGTGWHDGYTF. CDR3 DNA sequence: TGCAGCGGCAGAGGGACAGGGTGGCACGATGGCTACACCTTC.